By frequency in the sample, the clone carrying this T cell receptor beta chain is medium-sized. The antigen remains unidentified. The sample is drawn from a study of OX40 agonist ivuxolimab in advanced cancers. Whole-study context: Partial responses occurred in three patients (one hepatocellular carcinoma, two cutaneous melanoma).

Trimming removed 0 bases from V and 4 bases from J, with 10 bases in between. Per germline, CDR1 SGHKS and CDR2 YYEKEE (reference sequence). The CDR3 sequence is 15 residues long. Blood got drawn at baseline, again on cycle 4 day 1, and then on cycle 7 day 1. Study-level results: Some of the lowest clonal expansion was seen in partial responders at 0.1-3.0 mg/kg.

Libraries were prepared by immunoSEQ multiplex PCR; TCRdb keeps only in-frame clonotypes and omits some of them. Of around 45,000 clones in the sample, more than 70% were seen once. The sample in question was CD4+ or CD8+ T cells sorted from blood, obtained in a trial of the OX40 agonist ivuxolimab. The rearrangement joins TRBV5-5 to TRBJ2-2; a weak D match, TRBD1 (6 bases). This sequence originates from an adult with an advanced solid tumor such as melanoma, head and neck, liver or kidney cancer. This chain's CDR3 is CASSLAQGFTGELFF. As DNA, the CDR3 is TGTGCCAGCAGCTTGGCCCAGGGGTTCACCGGGGAGCTGTTTTTT. The variable domain in full, with the rest retrieved from reference TRBV5-5 and TRBJ2-2, is DAGVTQSPTHLIKTRGQQVTLRCSPISGHKSVSWYQQVLGQGPQFIFQYYEKEERGRGNFPDRFSARQFPNYSSELNVNALLLGDSALYLCASSLAQGFTGELFFGEGSRLTVL.